The 32 T cell receptor beta chains below all came from one sample that was sequenced in a study of blood T cell repertoires in COVID-19. Profiling relied on immunoSEQ multiplex PCR, and the TCRdb table lists in-frame clones only, not all of them. The sample records over 200,000 clones, roughly 88% being singletons. Sequencing was done on a sample of peripheral blood. Source of these receptors: a man in his forties or fifties who had recovered from COVID-19.

The chain links TRBV30 to TRBJ2-5; 7 bases are shared with TRBD2. This CDR3 comprises 13 residues. J gave up 3 bases and V 3 bases, and 4 bases lay outside the gene matches. The V gene's germline CDR1 is GTSNPN and CDR2 SVGIG (reference sequence). CDR3 sequence: CAWSSGLKETQYF. The CDR3 DNA sequence: TGTGCCTGGAGCTCGGGACTAAAAGAGACCCAGTACTTC.

This chain uses TRBV5-1 with TRBJ1-1, with D uncertain. The CDR3 is 11 amino acids. In germline, CDR1 is SGHRS, CDR2 YFSETQ. V dropped 10 bases and J dropped 1 base, with 8 bases sitting between them. The CDR3 DNA reads TGCGCCCGTGAGGAGAACACTGAAGCTTTCTTT. Translation: CAREENTEAFF.

CDR3 nucleotide sequence: TGCGCCAGCAGCCAAGGTCAAGAGGCCTACGAGCAGTACTTC. Its protein product is CASSQGQEAYEQYF. V gene TRBV4-3 combines with J gene TRBJ2-7; D call uncertain. The CDR3 covers 14 residues. CDR1 is LGHNA and CDR2 is YSLEER in the germline V gene. The germline V and J ends were trimmed by 1 base and 2 bases, with 9 bases remaining between them.

V and J are TRBV14 and TRBJ1-1; 9 bases map to TRBD1. The CDR3 covers 18 residues. The junction had 8 bases not matched to a gene; V was cut back by 0 bases and J by 0 bases. Germline-derived CDR1 and CDR2 are SGHDN and FVKESK. The CDR3, as DNA: TGTGCCAGCAGCCAAGATTGGGGACAGGGAGGAATGAACACTGAAGCTTTCTTT. Protein sequence: CASSQDWGQGGMNTEAFF.

The chain carries TRBV19 and TRBJ1-2, with TRBD1 matching 8 bases. CDR1 and CDR2 (germline): LNHDA, SQIVND (reference sequence). CDR3 size: 13 residues. The ends lost 9 bases at V and 0 bases at J; junction bases unmatched: 3. The CDR3 DNA sequence: TGTGCCAGCCAGGGGGCAGCTAACTATGGCTACACCTTC. It translates to CASQGAANYGYTF. Based on the CDR3 plus reference TRBV19 and TRBJ1-2, the full variable domain is DGGITQSPKYLFRKEGQNVTLSCEQNLNHDAMYWYRQDPGQGLRLIYYSQIVNDFQKGDIAEGYSVSREKKESFPLTVTSAQKNPTAFYLCASQGAANYGYTFGSGTRLTVV.

The chain uses TRBV4-1 and TRBJ2-2, with TRBD2 matching 11 bases. V shed 6 bases and J 4 bases; nucleotides not matched to a gene: 4. Germline V CDR1 and CDR2: MGHRA, YSYEKL. CDR3 length equals 15 residues. The CDR3 DNA sequence: TGCGCCAGCAGGCTAGCGGGAGGTAGCACCGGGGAGCTGTTTTTT. Translating gives CASRLAGGSTGELFF.

J is TRBJ2-3 and V is TRBV6-5; 8 bases agree with TRBD2. CDR1 MNHEY and CDR2 SVGAGI come from the germline V gene. The CDR3 is made up of 15 amino acids. Losses at the gene ends were 6 bases for V and 4 bases for J; bases not matched to a gene: 9. The CDR3 loop is CASSASGRGPDTQYF. CDR3 DNA sequence: TGTGCCAGCAGCGCTAGCGGGCGGGGCCCAGATACGCAGTATTTT.

This rearrangement joins TRBV12-3 or TRBV12-4 to TRBJ2-7; the D gene is possibly TRBD2 (5 bases). V lost 7 bases and J 7 bases, leaving 11 bases between the germline ends. The CDR3 has 11 amino acids. The CDR3 DNA is TGTGCCAGCACCCTTACGGGGGAGCAGTACTTC. It is translated as CASTLTGEQYF.

The chain carries TRBV20-1 and TRBJ1-3; D unclear. Germline assignment: CDR1 DFQATT and CDR2 SNEGSKA (reference sequence). Trimming pared 3 bases from V and 3 bases from J, leaving 9 bases between. This CDR3 has 13 residues. CDR3 residues: CSASHGFGNTIYF. The CDR3 DNA reads TGCAGTGCTAGTCACGGGTTTGGAAACACCATATATTTT.

In the case of this clone: Other DNA sequences of this sample code for an identical CDR3. The chain joins TRBV5-1 to TRBJ2-3; the match to TRBD2 covers 9 bases. After removal of 3 bases from V and 1 base from J, the junction contained 3 bases not matched to a gene. Per the germline V gene, CDR1 is SGHRS and CDR2 is YFSETQ. There are 15 residues in the CDR3. CDR3 nucleotide sequence: TGCGCCAGCAGCTATAGCGGGGGAGGCACAGATACGCAGTATTTT. Translation gives CASSYSGGGTDTQYF. The variable domain in full, with the rest retrieved from reference TRBV5-1 and TRBJ2-3, is KAGVTQTPRYLIKTRGQQVTLSCSPISGHRSVSWYQQTPGQGLQFLFEYFSETQRNKGNFPGRFSGRQFSNSRSEMNVSTLELGDSALYLCASSYSGGGTDTQYFGPGTRLTVL.

This clone was recorded only once. This sequence joins TRBV3-1 (or the pseudogene TRBV3-2) and TRBJ2-1; TRBD2 agrees at 11 bases. Germline loops: CDR1 LGHDT, CDR2 YNNKEL (reference sequence). The CDR3 has 17 amino acids. V lost 1 base and J lost 4; bases outside the gene matches: 6. This CDR3 is CASSQVLAGGVYNEQFF. DNA for the CDR3: TGTGCCAGCAGCCAAGTCCTAGCGGGGGGAGTATACAATGAGCAGTTCTTC.

The rearrangement joins TRBV10-3 to TRBJ2-3; 10 bases agree with TRBD2. This CDR3 has 19 amino acids. V lost 0 bases to trimming and J lost 4 bases; unmatched junction nucleotides: 13. Looked up from germline, CDR1 is ENHRY and CDR2 is SYGVKD. This CDR3 reads CAISESRASGRRGADTQYF. The CDR3 DNA follows: TGTGCCATCAGTGAGTCGAGGGCTAGCGGGAGACGAGGGGCAGATACGCAGTATTTT.

The CDR3 spells CASSPDRVGEKLFF. DNA of the CDR3: TGTGCCAGTAGTCCGGACAGGGTAGGCGAAAAACTGTTTTTT. V usage is TRBV19 and J usage is TRBJ1-4, with 8 bases matching TRBD1. This CDR3 is built from 14 residues. Per the germline V gene, CDR1 is LNHDA and CDR2 is SQIVND (reference sequence). J lost 8 bases, V lost 5 bases, and 7 bases had no gene match.

The J gene is TRBJ2-7, the V gene TRBV6-5, with D hard to call. Germline V CDR1 and CDR2: MNHEY, SVGAGI. CDR3 length: 11 residues. The V gene lost 6 bases and the J gene lost 4 bases, with 7 bases spanning the gap. The CDR3 reads CASSLQYEQYF. The CDR3, as DNA: TGTGCCAGCAGCTTACAGTACGAGCAGTACTTC.

This clone came up once. This chain connects TRBV6-1 to TRBJ1-2; D remains ambiguous. The CDR3 is 13 residues long. Germline CDR1 and CDR2: MNHNS and SASEGT. Between the trimmed V and J ends, which lost 2 bases and 9 bases, there was a span of 13 bases. The CDR3 nucleotides are TGTGCCAGCAGTGAACGATTTGACTTCCGCTACACCTTC. Translating it yields CASSERFDFRYTF.

V usage is TRBV20-1 and J usage is TRBJ2-5; a weak D match, TRBD2 (5 bases). CDR1 and CDR2 (germline): DFQATT, SNEGSKA (reference sequence). V was cut by 3 bases and J by 1 base, with 9 bases left in between. The CDR3 has 13 residues. The CDR3 nucleotides are TGCAGTGCTAGTGTGGGGAGCCAAGAGACCCAGTACTTC. Its protein product is CSASVGSQETQYF.

This chain links TRBV12-3 or TRBV12-4 with TRBJ2-1, with D maybe TRBD1 (6 bases). CDR3 length equals 11 residues. Trimming removed 2 bases at V and 15 bases at J, with 11 bases between. The CDR3 protein is CASSLRQAMFF. In DNA, the CDR3 is TGTGCCAGCAGTTTAAGACAGGCGATGTTCTTC.

The sample holds a few counts of this clone. The chain couples TRBV5-1 to TRBJ1-6; D remains unclear. The CDR3 has 13 amino acids. V was shortened by 4 bases and J by 9 bases, with 11 bases between the two germline ends. CDR1 is SGHRS, CDR2 YFSETQ, per germline. The CDR3: CASSPREGSPLHF. In DNA, the CDR3 is TGCGCCAGCAGCCCGCGGGAGGGTTCACCCCTCCACTTT.

This clone turned up a few times. This sequence joins TRBV4-1 and TRBJ2-3; unclear D gene. This CDR3 spans 14 amino acids. Trimming pared 0 bases from V and 4 bases from J, leaving 8 bases between. Per germline, CDR1 MGHRA and CDR2 YSYEKL. In nucleotides, the CDR3 is TGCGCCAGCAGCCAAGATTCACGGGCAGATACGCAGTATTTT. This encodes CASSQDSRADTQYF.

This chain links TRBV30 with TRBJ2-1; the D gene is possibly TRBD2 (6 bases). The CDR3 length is 12 residues. In germline, CDR1 is GTSNPN, CDR2 SVGIG (reference sequence). Trimming removed 1 base from V and 13 bases from J, with 14 bases in between. The CDR3 protein is CAWSGRDLPQFF. CDR3 nucleotide sequence: TGTGCCTGGAGTGGACGGGACTTACCACAGTTCTTC.

J is TRBJ1-5 and V is TRBV6-2 or TRBV6-3, with D tentatively TRBD1 (5 bases). CDR1 and CDR2 from the germline V gene are MNHEY and SVGEGT. The V end was cut by 2 bases, the J end by 2 bases, with 13 bases between. The CDR3 extends over 16 amino acids. CDR3 nucleotide sequence: TGTGCCAGCAGTTACACCGTGGGACTAGGCAATCAGCCCCAGCATTTT. Its protein is CASSYTVGLGNQPQHF.

This chain uses TRBV7-6 with TRBJ1-6; 7 bases map to TRBD1. V dropped 2 bases and J dropped 8; count of bases not matched to a gene: 15. CDR3 length equals 18 residues. Per the germline V gene, CDR1 is SGHVS and CDR2 is FNYEAQ. The CDR3 region is CASSLRAGGSLLDSPLHF. The CDR3 DNA follows: TGTGCCAGCAGCTTACGGGCAGGGGGGAGTTTGTTGGATTCACCCCTCCACTTT.

The gene calls are TRBV7-2 and TRBJ1-6; possibly TRBD1 for D (5 bases). The V end lost 4 bases, the J end lost 10 bases, and 14 bases lay between the germline ends. The CDR3 contains 14 residues. Per the germline V gene, CDR1 is SGHTA and CDR2 is FQGNSA. In DNA form, the CDR3 reads TGTGCCAGCAGCTCTCTTACGGGGGTCTCACCCCTCCACTTT. It codes for CASSSLTGVSPLHF.

The chain is built from TRBV11-3 and TRBJ1-4; D possibly corresponds to TRBD1 (6 bases). The length of the CDR3 is 13 residues. V was cut by 4 bases and J by 7 bases, with 10 bases left in between. CDR1 and CDR2 from the germline V gene are SGHNT and YENEEA. The CDR3 region is CASSSPGAEKLFF. CDR3 sequence (DNA): TGTGCCAGCAGCTCCCCAGGGGCTGAAAAACTGTTTTTT.

This rearrangement joins TRBV6-6 to TRBJ2-1; 8 bases align to TRBD1. The CDR3 spans 15 residues. Losses at the gene ends were 2 bases for V and 8 bases for J; bases not matched to a gene: 8. CDR1 and CDR2 from the germline V gene are MNHNY and SVGAGI (reference sequence). The CDR3 DNA sequence: TGTGCCAGCAGTTACGGGCAGGGGGCTTATGATGAGCAGTTCTTC. This sequence encodes CASSYGQGAYDEQFF.

The rearrangement joins TRBV18 to TRBJ2-5; 13 bases match TRBD2. V lost 4 bases, J lost 0 bases, and 8 bases stayed unmatched. The CDR3 runs 18 residues. CDR1 and CDR2 (germline): KGHSH, LQKENI. CDR3 residues: CASSRTSGGAQYQETQYF. The CDR3 coding sequence is TGTGCCAGCTCACGTACTAGCGGGGGGGCCCAGTACCAAGAGACCCAGTACTTC.

DNA of the CDR3: TGCGCCAGCAGCTTCGAGGTCCCAGATACGCAGTATTTT. It is translated as CASSFEVPDTQYF. V is TRBV5-1 and J is TRBJ2-3; D remains ambiguous. With 2 bases removed from V and 4 bases from J, the gap between germline ends came to 8 bases. The CDR3 is made up of 13 amino acids. Germline CDR1 and CDR2: SGHRS and YFSETQ.

This chain connects TRBV5-4 to TRBJ2-5; TRBD1 matches at 7 bases. Trimming cost V 2 bases and J 1 base; bases outside gene matches: 5. The CDR3 runs to 15 residues. Per the germline V gene, CDR1 is SGHNT and CDR2 is YYREEE (reference sequence). The CDR3 region has the DNA TGTGCCAGCAGCTTACACAGGGGCCTCCAAGAGACCCAGTACTTC. Translation gives CASSLHRGLQETQYF.

This chain links TRBV12-3 or TRBV12-4 with TRBJ2-7; no firm D call. The V and J ends lost 6 bases and 6 bases respectively, with 15 bases between them. The CDR3 runs to 13 residues. CDR3 bases: TGTGCCAGCAGCCTTCTCCTGACGGGCGAGCAGTACTTC. Translated: CASSLLLTGEQYF.

The chain combines TRBV12-3 or TRBV12-4 with TRBJ1-2; no definite D call. The CDR3 contains 13 residues. V was shortened by 6 bases and J by 4 bases, with 12 bases between the two germline ends. CDR3 sequence: CASSPESLYGYTF. In DNA, the CDR3 is TGTGCCAGCAGCCCCGAGAGCCTCTATGGCTACACCTTC.

The rearrangement joins TRBV10-3 to TRBJ1-5; D perhaps matches TRBD1 (5 bases). Germline V CDR1 and CDR2: ENHRY, SYGVKD. The ends were cut back, 3 bases at V and 2 bases at J, with 14 bases in the middle. The CDR3 loop spans 16 amino acids. Here the CDR3 reads CAISDRQGVGNQPQHF. The DNA for the CDR3 is TGTGCCATCAGTGATCGGCAGGGTGTGGGCAATCAGCCCCAGCATTTT.

The J gene is TRBJ2-5, the V gene TRBV7-9; 8 bases are a match to TRBD2. The V gene end was trimmed by 6 bases and the J gene end by 4 bases; junction bases not matched to a gene: 10. This CDR3 is built from 15 residues. Germline V CDR1 and CDR2: SEHNR, FQNEAQ (reference sequence). DNA for the CDR3: TGTGCCAGCAGTGGGACCAGCGGGAGAAGAGAGACCCAGTACTTC. Its translation is CASSGTSGRRETQYF.